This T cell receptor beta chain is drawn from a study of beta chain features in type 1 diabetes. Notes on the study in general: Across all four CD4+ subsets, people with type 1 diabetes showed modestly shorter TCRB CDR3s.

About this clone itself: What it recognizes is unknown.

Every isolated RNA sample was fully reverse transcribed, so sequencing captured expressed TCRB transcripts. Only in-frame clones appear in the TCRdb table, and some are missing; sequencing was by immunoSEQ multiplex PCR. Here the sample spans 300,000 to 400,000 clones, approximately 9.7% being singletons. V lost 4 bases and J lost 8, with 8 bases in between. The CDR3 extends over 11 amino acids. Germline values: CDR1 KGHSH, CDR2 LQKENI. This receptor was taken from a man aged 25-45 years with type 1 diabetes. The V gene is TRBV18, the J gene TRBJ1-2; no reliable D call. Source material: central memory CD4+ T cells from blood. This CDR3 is CASSRNEGYTF. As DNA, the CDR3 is TGTGCCAGCTCACGAAACGAGGGCTACACCTTC.